The rows below give T cell receptor beta chains drawn from one sample of a study of blood T cell repertoires in COVID-19. Assay: immunoSEQ multiplex PCR; the TCRdb copy retains only in-frame clones and omits some. The sample holds about 220,000 clones, 82% seen once. The sample taken for sequencing was peripheral blood. All receptors come from a woman between 70 and 85 years old with acute or convalescent COVID-19. Both conserved end residues are part of each CDR3. The D gene is left open where the match is weak. Clone size is not always given. Where it is, it says once, few, many or a class for expanded clones.

J,size,D,V,DNA,CDR3
TRBJ2-2,-,TRBD2,TRBV9,TGTGCCAGCAGCGTAACTAGCGGGAGCACCGGGGAGCTGTTTTTT,CASSVTSGSTGELFF
TRBJ1-2,-,-,TRBV7-2,TGTGCCAGCAGCTTGGACAGAGCTAACTATGGCTACACCTTC,CASSLDRANYGYTF
TRBJ1-2,-,-,TRBV18,TGTGCCAGCTCACCCCGACTGGTGGCAGAGGTTGGCTACACCTTC,CASSPRLVAEVGYTF
TRBJ2-1,-,TRBD2,TRBV4-3,TGCGCCAGCAGCCAAGAAGTCGAGCGGGGGGGCGGTGAGCAGTTCTTC,CASSQEVERGGGEQFF
TRBJ2-4,-,-,TRBV28,TGTGCCAGCAGTGGGACTGGGGCGTGGAGAAGATACTTC,CASSGTGAWRRYF
TRBJ2-2,-,-,TRBV19,TGTGCCAGTACCTATCTTAACGGGGAGCTGTTTTTT,CASTYLNGELFF
TRBJ2-1,-,TRBD1,TRBV15,TGTGCCACCCGGACAGGGGTTCGCAATGAGCAGTTCTTC,CATRTGVRNEQFF
TRBJ1-1,-,-,TRBV2,TGTGCCAGCCTGACAAGGAACACTGAAGCTTTCTTT,CASLTRNTEAFF
TRBJ1-5,-,TRBD1,TRBV6-5,TGTGCCAGCAGTCTGGGACAGGGGATGGGTCAGCCCCAGCATTTT,CASSLGQGMGQPQHF
TRBJ1-5,-,-,TRBV19,TGTGCCAGCAGGGACCGGGGGATACAGCCCCAGCATTTT,CASRDRGIQPQHF
TRBJ1-3,-,-,TRBV19,TGTGCCAGTAGTACCGGGTACTCTGGAAACACCATATATTTT,CASSTGYSGNTIYF
TRBJ2-3,-,-,TRBV5-4,TGTGCCAGCAGACCCTCGGGGGTAGCAGATACGCAGTATTTT,CASRPSGVADTQYF
TRBJ2-2,-,TRBD1,TRBV19,TGTGCCAGTAGTATCCCGGGACAGGGGAACACCGGGGAGCTGTTTTTT,CASSIPGQGNTGELFF
TRBJ2-7,-,TRBD1,TRBV7-7,TGTGCTAGCAGCCAGGGGGTGCAGGGTGTGAGCGAGCAGTACTTC,CASSQGVQGVSEQYF
TRBJ2-3,-,-,TRBV9,TGTGCCAGCAGCGTCTGGCGGGGTGGCACAGATACGCAGTATTTT,CASSVWRGGTDTQYF
TRBJ1-1,-,TRBD1,TRBV18,TGTGCCAGCTCTGGACAGGGCAACACTGAAGCTTTCTTT,CASSGQGNTEAFF
TRBJ2-5,-,TRBD2,TRBV7-2,TGTGCCAGCAGCAAAGCGGGGGGCGGGGAGACCCAGTACTTC,CASSKAGGGETQYF
TRBJ1-1,-,-,TRBV7-2,TGTGCCAGCAGCTTAGACAGGACCGCTGAAGCTTTCTTT,CASSLDRTAEAFF
TRBJ2-2,-,-,TRBV18,TGTGCCAGCTCACCGGCCGGGACTCCTTCGGCCGGGGAGCTGTTTTTT,CASSPAGTPSAGELFF
TRBJ2-7,-,TRBD1,TRBV5-1,TGCGCCAGCAGCCCCGGACAGGGAAACTACGAGCAGTACTTC,CASSPGQGNYEQYF
TRBJ1-1,-,TRBD1,TRBV6-5,TGTGCCAGCAGTTCCCAAACAGGGGTGAACACTGAAGCTTTCTTT,CASSSQTGVNTEAFF
TRBJ1-4,-,-,TRBV7-2,TGTGCCAGCAGCTTAGCCTCAGGGCTCAATGAAAAACTGTTTTTT,CASSLASGLNEKLFF
TRBJ2-1,-,-,TRBV30,TGTGCCTGGAGATGGAGCTCCTACAATGAGCAGTTCTTC,CAWRWSSYNEQFF
TRBJ2-3,-,TRBD2,TRBV3-1/TRBV3-2,TGTGCCAGCAGCCAAGCCGGGGGGGCGGGCACAGATACGCAGTATTTT,CASSQAGGAGTDTQYF
TRBJ1-3,-,-,TRBV5-1,TGCGCCAGCAGCCCGTCCACAGGGACTGGAAACACCATATATTTT,CASSPSTGTGNTIYF
TRBJ2-2,-,-,TRBV9,TGTGCCAGCAGCGTAGGGGGAGGTGTTACCGGGGAGCTGTTTTTT,CASSVGGGVTGELFF
TRBJ2-3,-,TRBD2,TRBV6-6,TGTGCCACTTTAGCGGGGGTGGGGGATACGCAGTATTTT,CATLAGVGDTQYF
TRBJ1-4,-,TRBD1,TRBV5-4,TGTGCCAGCAGCTTAACAACAGGGGGCGGTGAAAAACTGTTTTTT,CASSLTTGGGEKLFF
TRBJ1-2,-,-,TRBV7-2,TGTGCCAGCAGCCCAATAGCGAGGTTCGGCTACACCTTC,CASSPIARFGYTF
TRBJ1-5,-,TRBD1,TRBV28,TGTGCCAGCAGTCGCTCCCGGGACAGGGGATATCAGCCCCAGCATTTT,CASSRSRDRGYQPQHF
TRBJ1-6,-,-,TRBV12-3/TRBV12-4,TGTGCCAGCAGTTTAACTGTCAATTCACCCCTCCACTTT,CASSLTVNSPLHF
TRBJ2-1,-,TRBD1,TRBV5-4,TGTGCCAGCAGCGTGGGACAGGGGGGTTACAATGAGCAGTTCTTC,CASSVGQGGYNEQFF
TRBJ1-5,-,TRBD1,TRBV7-2,TGTGCCACCTCCACAGGGGGCGAAGGTCAGCCCCAGCATTTT,CATSTGGEGQPQHF
TRBJ1-5,-,-,TRBV27,TGTGCCAGCAGCCCAGGACAGAGATATCAGCCCCAGCATTTT,CASSPGQRYQPQHF
TRBJ1-2,-,TRBD1,TRBV12-3/TRBV12-4,TGTGCCAGCAGTTTCGACAGGGCCGGCTACACCTTC,CASSFDRAGYTF
TRBJ2-3,-,TRBD2,TRBV11-2,TGTGCCAGCAGCCCCCTAGCGGGGAGAAGCACAGATACGCAGTATTTT,CASSPLAGRSTDTQYF
TRBJ1-1,-,-,TRBV19,-,CASSSGFTNTEAFF
TRBJ2-1,-,TRBD2,TRBV29-1,TGCAGCGCACCGACTAGCGGGACCTACAATGAGCAGTTCTTC,CSAPTSGTYNEQFF
TRBJ2-5,once,TRBD1,TRBV7-8,TGTGCCAGCAGCCAAGGGACAGGGCTGGAGACCCAGTACTTC,CASSQGTGLETQYF
TRBJ1-5,-,TRBD1,TRBV5-1,TGCGCCAGCAGTCGGGACAGCGATCAGCCCCAGCATTTT,CASSRDSDQPQHF
TRBJ2-7,-,TRBD2,TRBV5-6,TGTGCCAGCAGCCCGGGACTAGCTGGGTACGAGCAGTACTTC,CASSPGLAGYEQYF
TRBJ2-1,-,-,TRBV13,TGTGCCAGCAGCTTAGGAGGGGGGGCCCTCTACAATGAGCAGTTCTTC,CASSLGGGALYNEQFF
TRBJ1-5,-,-,TRBV19,TGTGCCAGTTGGGGAGCGGGGTATGGCAATCAGCCCCAGCATTTT,CASWGAGYGNQPQHF
TRBJ2-5,once,TRBD1,TRBV2,TGTGCCAGCAGTTGGGACAGGGTTGTCCAAGAGACCCAGTACTTC,CASSWDRVVQETQYF
TRBJ2-1,-,TRBD2,TRBV6-2/TRBV6-3,TGTGCCAGCAGTTTTGGACTAGCGGGGTACAATGAGCAGTTCTTC,CASSFGLAGYNEQFF
TRBJ1-1,-,TRBD1,TRBV7-2,TGTGCCAGCAGCCCGGGGACAGTTCGCACTGAAGCTTTCTTT,CASSPGTVRTEAFF
TRBJ1-2,few,-,TRBV19,TGTGCCAGTAGTATTCAGCAGGGCGGAAACTATGGCTACACCTTC,CASSIQQGGNYGYTF
TRBJ2-4,-,-,TRBV5-1,TGCGCCAGCAGCCGGGGGTTTACGGAGCTAGCCAAAAACATTCAGTACTTC,CASSRGFTELAKNIQYF
TRBJ1-4,-,-,TRBV6-6,TGTGCCAGCAGTTACTCGGGTCCAGGGTTAAATGAAAAACTGTTTTTT,CASSYSGPGLNEKLFF
TRBJ2-7,few,TRBD1,TRBV7-9,TGTGCCAGCAGCTTAGTTTCAGGACAGGGGCCCTACGAGCAGTACTTC,CASSLVSGQGPYEQYF
TRBJ2-3,-,TRBD1,TRBV5-5,TGTGCCAGCAGCCTCGGCGGCACAGGGGGTGATACGCAGTATTTT,CASSLGGTGGDTQYF
TRBJ1-3,few,-,TRBV11-2,TGTGCCAGCAGCTCCCCATCAGGGGTCTCTGGAAACACCATATATTTT,CASSSPSGVSGNTIYF
TRBJ2-3,-,TRBD1,TRBV10-3,TGTGCCATCAGTGTCGGGGACAGGGATGGAGATACGCAGTATTTT,CAISVGDRDGDTQYF